This T cell receptor beta chain appears in the sequencing data of a study of beta chain features in type 1 diabetes. Study outcomes and limitations: Across patients, naive, central memory and Treg TCRB repertoires exhibited apparently greater similarity than was observed across healthy donors. In all four CD4+ subsets, TCRB CDR3 length was significantly, moderately reduced in type 1 diabetes.

The study reverse transcribed the entire isolated RNA, so it sequenced expressed TCRB transcripts. Here immunoSEQ multiplex PCR was the method, and the copy in TCRdb shows in-frame clones only, minus some. The sample consists of approximately 250,000 clones, approximately 10% of them appearing once. The ends were cut back, 4 bases at V and 2 bases at J, with 12 bases in the middle. The CDR3 loop spans 14 amino acids. Germline V gene data show CDR1 as MGHDK and CDR2 as SYGVNS. There are a few counts of this clone. Antigen specificity is unknown. J is TRBJ2-7 and V is TRBV25-1, with D uncertain. The clonotype comes from a man under 40 with type 1 diabetes. Sequenced input: naive CD4+ T cells from blood. CDR3 bases: TGTGCCAGCAGTGGTCGAGGATCCCCCTACGAGCAGTACTTC. Translating gives CASSGRGSPYEQYF.